The 11 T cell receptor beta chains reported below all come from one sample, sequenced in a study of blood T cell repertoires in COVID-19. The repertoire was sequenced with immunoSEQ multiplex PCR; TCRdb's copy has only in-frame clones and lacks some. This sample has roughly 170,000 clones; 80% to 90% occur once, and the top ten carry about 5.8%. Sequenced input: peripheral blood. The receptors derive from a woman aged 45 to 65 with COVID-19, enrolled during active disease.

The chain carries TRBV6-2 or TRBV6-3 and TRBJ1-1; no clear D gene. V was pared by 3 bases and J by 1 base, with 6 bases between. The V gene's germline CDR1 is MNHEY and CDR2 SVGEGT. This CDR3 spans 13 amino acids. The CDR3 protein is CASSYGGNTEAFF. The CDR3 DNA reads as TGTGCCAGCAGTTATGGAGGGAACACTGAAGCTTTCTTT.

This chain connects TRBV11-3 to TRBJ1-2; 7 bases match TRBD1. Germline loops: CDR1 SGHNT, CDR2 YENEEA. The CDR3 consists of 10 residues. The CDR3 DNA sequence: TGTGTGACAGGGAGCTATGGCTACACCTTC. Protein sequence: CVTGSYGYTF.

The chain carries TRBV29-1 and TRBJ2-7, with 11 bases lining up with TRBD1. The V gene end was trimmed by 3 bases and the J gene end by 3 bases; junction bases not matched to a gene: 4. The CDR3 covers 14 residues. Germline CDR1 reads SQVTM; CDR2 reads ANQGSEA. CDR3 loop: CSVESGTGGYEQYF. The CDR3 bases are TGCAGCGTTGAGTCCGGGACAGGGGGCTACGAGCAGTACTTC.

The chain joins TRBV4-3 to TRBJ2-3; tentative D call: TRBD1 (5 bases). The germline V gene encodes CDR1 LGHNA and CDR2 YSLEER. The CDR3 has 15 amino acids. Trimming pared 0 bases from V and 5 bases from J, leaving 12 bases between. The CDR3 reads CASSQDRGSRDTQYF. The CDR3 DNA is TGCGCCAGCAGCCAAGATAGGGGCAGTCGAGATACGCAGTATTTT.

The gene calls are TRBV27 and TRBJ2-1, with TRBD2 matching over 13 bases. The ends lost 4 bases at V and 9 bases at J; junction bases unmatched: 9. This CDR3 has 16 residues. From germline, CDR1 is MNHEY and CDR2 SMNVEV (reference sequence). The DNA of the CDR3 is TGTGCCAGCAGTTACACGCTACTAGCGGGGGGGCTTGAGCAGTTCTTC. Its protein is CASSYTLLAGGLEQFF.

J is TRBJ2-3 and V is TRBV3-1 (or the pseudogene TRBV3-2); 15 bases are shared with TRBD2. The CDR3 extends over 17 amino acids. CDR1 and CDR2 (germline): LGHDT, YNNKEL (reference sequence). V lost 4 bases, J lost 5 bases, and 7 bases stayed unmatched. CDR3: CASSLPGLAGGGDTQYF. CDR3 nucleotide sequence: TGTGCCAGCAGCCTCCCGGGACTAGCGGGGGGTGGAGATACGCAGTATTTT.

The table lists this clone with a count of one. This chain connects TRBV15 to TRBJ2-7; 8 bases are a match to TRBD1. The V gene's germline CDR1 is LNHNV and CDR2 YYDKDF (reference sequence). V was pared by 0 bases and J by 2 bases, with 3 bases of the junction left unmatched. The CDR3 runs to 15 residues. The CDR3 coding sequence is TGTGCCACCAGCAGAGAGCAGGGGGCCCCCTACGAGCAGTACTTC. It translates to CATSREQGAPYEQYF.

This clone is a singleton in its sample. This rearrangement joins TRBV6-5 to TRBJ1-2; D perhaps matches TRBD1 (6 bases). CDR1 is MNHEY and CDR2 is SVGAGI in the germline V gene. V was clipped by 7 bases and J by 4 bases, with 16 bases between them. There are 14 residues in the CDR3. CDR3 sequence reads: CASTRNRDGYGYTF. DNA for the CDR3: TGTGCCAGCACCCGAAACAGGGATGGCTATGGCTACACCTTC.

The rearrangement joins TRBV15 to TRBJ2-7; D not resolved. V was shortened by 3 bases and J by 2 bases, with 11 bases between the two germline ends. The CDR3 runs to 14 residues. Germline V gene sequence: CDR1 LNHNV, CDR2 YYDKDF (reference sequence). CDR3 in DNA: TGTGCCACCAGCAGTTATACATTACCCTACGAGCAGTACTTC. Translated: CATSSYTLPYEQYF. The full variable domain, in which reference TRBV15 and TRBJ2-7 provide the parts outside the CDR3, is DAMVIQNPRYQVTQFGKPVTLSCSQTLNHNVMYWYQQKSSQAPKLLFHYYDKDFNNEADTPDNFQSRRPNTSFCFLDIRSPGLGDTAMYLCATSSYTLPYEQYFGPGTRLTVT.

V usage is TRBV11-2 and J usage is TRBJ1-2; TRBD1 matches 7 bases. Trimming took 3 bases from V and 0 from J; bases not matched to a gene: 4. CDR1 and CDR2 from the germline V gene are SGHAT and FQNNGV. This CDR3 is 15 amino acids long. The CDR3, as DNA: TGTGCCAGCAGCTTGGGCGGGACAGCTAACTATGGCTACACCTTC. It codes for CASSLGGTANYGYTF.

V is TRBV5-4 and J is TRBJ1-1; TRBD1 is a possible D gene (6 bases). Per germline, CDR1 SGHNT and CDR2 YYREEE (reference sequence). V lost 1 base, J lost 1 base, and 8 bases lay in between. The CDR3 spans 14 residues. CDR3 sequence: CASSLRGGNTEAFF. Written as DNA, the CDR3 is TGTGCCAGCAGCTTGAGAGGGGGGAACACTGAAGCTTTCTTT. The full variable domain, rest sourced from reference TRBV5-4 and TRBJ1-1, is ETGVTQSPTHLIKTRGQQVTLRCSSQSGHNTVSWYQQALGQGPQFIFQYYREEENGRGNFPPRFSGLQFPNYSSELNVNALELDDSALYLCASSLRGGNTEAFFGQGTRLTVV.